The 2 T cell receptor beta chains given below trace back to one sample, sequenced in a study of post-analysis software for immune sequencing data. Incorporated into the TCR beta cDNA libraries were unique molecular identifiers, which served to reduce PCR and sequencing biases. Using its own MiXCR run on the PCR reads, TCRdb lists one record per CDR3 protein. The sample carries about 160,000 distinct CDR3 sequences, about 36% recorded once. The material sequenced was blood, taken after autologous hematopoietic stem cell transplantation. All receptors derive from a girl aged 5 to 17 with multiple sclerosis.

CDR3 DNA: TGTGCCAGCAGCTTAGCGCGATTAGTAGCGGGAGGACCATCCTACAATGAGCAGTTCTTC. Amino acid sequence: CASSLARLVAGGPSYNEQFF. The rearrangement links TRBV7-2 to TRBJ2-1; 10 bases map to TRBD2. Germline assignment: CDR1 SGHTA and CDR2 FQGNSA. With 0 bases clipped from V and 1 base from J, the junction kept 12 bases outside the gene matches. The CDR3 runs 20 residues.

The V gene is TRBV4-3, the J gene TRBJ2-1; D is possibly TRBD1 or TRBD2 (5 bases each). V lost 4 bases and J lost 3, with 16 bases in between. This CDR3 has 16 amino acids. Germline CDR1 is LGHNA and CDR2 is YSLEER. The CDR3 bases are TGCGCCAGCAGCCGCACGTGGGACCCCCTCTACAATGAGCAGTTCTTC. Amino acids: CASSRTWDPLYNEQFF.